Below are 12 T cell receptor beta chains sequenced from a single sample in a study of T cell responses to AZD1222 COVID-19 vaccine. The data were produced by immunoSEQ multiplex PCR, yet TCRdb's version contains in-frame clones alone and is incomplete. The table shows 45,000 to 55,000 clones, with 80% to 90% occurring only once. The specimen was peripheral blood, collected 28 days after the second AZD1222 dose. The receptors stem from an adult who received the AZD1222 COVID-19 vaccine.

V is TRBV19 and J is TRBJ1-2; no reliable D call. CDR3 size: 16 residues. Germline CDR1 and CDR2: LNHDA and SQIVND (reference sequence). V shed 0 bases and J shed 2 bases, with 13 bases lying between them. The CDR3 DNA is TGTGCCAGTAGTATAGAGCATTCGGGCCTCAACTATGGCTACACCTTC. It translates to CASSIEHSGLNYGYTF.

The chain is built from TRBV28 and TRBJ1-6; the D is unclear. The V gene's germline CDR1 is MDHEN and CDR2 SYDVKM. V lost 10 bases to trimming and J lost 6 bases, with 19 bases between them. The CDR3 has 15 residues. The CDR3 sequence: CAISINGRSNSPLHF. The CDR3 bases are TGTGCCATCTCAATAAACGGGAGAAGTAATTCACCCCTCCACTTT. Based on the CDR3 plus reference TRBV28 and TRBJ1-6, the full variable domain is DVKVTQSSRYLVKRTGEKVFLECVQDMDHENMFWYRQDPGLGLRLIYFSYDVKMKEKGDIPEGYSVSREKKERFSLILESASTNQTSMYLCAISINGRSNSPLHFGNGTRLTVT.

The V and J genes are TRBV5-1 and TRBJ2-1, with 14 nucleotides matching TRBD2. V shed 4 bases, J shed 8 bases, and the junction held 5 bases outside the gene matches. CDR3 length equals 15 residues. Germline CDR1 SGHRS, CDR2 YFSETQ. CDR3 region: CASSTRLAGGDEQFF. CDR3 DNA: TGCGCCAGCAGCACCCGACTAGCGGGAGGGGATGAGCAGTTCTTC.

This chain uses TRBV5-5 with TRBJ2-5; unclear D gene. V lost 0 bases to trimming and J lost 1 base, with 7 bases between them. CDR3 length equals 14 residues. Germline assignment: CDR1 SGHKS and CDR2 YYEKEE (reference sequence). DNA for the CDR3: TGTGCCAGCAGCTTGGGGGCAGTCCAAGAGACCCAGTACTTC. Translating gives CASSLGAVQETQYF.

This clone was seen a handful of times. The CDR3 loop is CAIRPTGRDSPLHF. The CDR3 bases are TGTGCCATCAGGCCCACAGGCCGAGATTCACCCCTCCACTTT. The chain has TRBV10-3 and TRBJ1-6; D is possibly TRBD1 (5 bases). This CDR3 spans 14 amino acids. The germline V and J ends were trimmed by 6 bases and 8 bases, with 14 bases remaining between them. Per the germline V gene, CDR1 is ENHRY and CDR2 is SYGVKD.

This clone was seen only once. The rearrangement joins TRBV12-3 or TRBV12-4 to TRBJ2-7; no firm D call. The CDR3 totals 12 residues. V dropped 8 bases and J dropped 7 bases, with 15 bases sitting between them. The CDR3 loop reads CASAVKWREQYF. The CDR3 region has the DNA TGTGCCAGCGCCGTAAAGTGGCGGGAGCAGTACTTC.

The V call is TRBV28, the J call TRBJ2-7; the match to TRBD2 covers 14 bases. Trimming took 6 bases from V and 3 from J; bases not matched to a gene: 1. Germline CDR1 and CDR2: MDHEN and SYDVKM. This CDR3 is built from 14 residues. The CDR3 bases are TGTGCCAGCAGGGGGACTAGCGGGAGCTACGAGCAGTACTTC. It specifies CASRGTSGSYEQYF.

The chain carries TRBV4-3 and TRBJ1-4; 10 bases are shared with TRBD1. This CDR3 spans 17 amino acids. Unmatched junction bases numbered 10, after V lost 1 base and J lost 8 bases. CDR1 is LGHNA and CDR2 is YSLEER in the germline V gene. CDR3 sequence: CASSQAPGQGTKEKLFF. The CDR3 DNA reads TGCGCCAGCAGCCAAGCCCCGGGACAGGGGACGAAGGAAAAACTGTTTTTT.

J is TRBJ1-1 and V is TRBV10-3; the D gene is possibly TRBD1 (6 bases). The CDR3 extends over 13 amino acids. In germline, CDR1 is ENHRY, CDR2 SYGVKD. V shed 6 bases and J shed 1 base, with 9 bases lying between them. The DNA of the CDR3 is TGTGCCATCAGGCCGGGACAGAACACTGAAGCTTTCTTT. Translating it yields CAIRPGQNTEAFF.

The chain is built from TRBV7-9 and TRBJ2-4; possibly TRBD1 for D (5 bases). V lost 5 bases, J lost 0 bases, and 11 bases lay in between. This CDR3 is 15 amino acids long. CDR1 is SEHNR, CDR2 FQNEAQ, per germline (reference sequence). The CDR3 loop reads CASSDSNLAKNIQYF. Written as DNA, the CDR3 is TGTGCCAGCAGCGACAGCAATTTAGCCAAAAACATTCAGTACTTC.

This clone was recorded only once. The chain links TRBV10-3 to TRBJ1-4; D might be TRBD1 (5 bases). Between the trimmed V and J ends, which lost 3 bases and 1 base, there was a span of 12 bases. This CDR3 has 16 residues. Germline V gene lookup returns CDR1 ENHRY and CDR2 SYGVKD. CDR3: CAISDSTGETNEKLFF. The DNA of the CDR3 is TGTGCCATCAGTGACTCCACGGGGGAAACTAATGAAAAACTGTTTTTT.

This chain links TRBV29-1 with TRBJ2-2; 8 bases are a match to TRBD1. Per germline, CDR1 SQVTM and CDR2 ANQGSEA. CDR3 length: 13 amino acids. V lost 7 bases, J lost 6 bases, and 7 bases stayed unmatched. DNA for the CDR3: TGCAGCGCAAGGACAGGGAATTCCGGGGAGCTGTTTTTT. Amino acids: CSARTGNSGELFF.